This T cell receptor (beta chain) was identified in a study of blood T cells in healthy people across ages. In the study overall: About one barcoded TCR beta cDNA was captured per two T cells. Study-level results: Age brought a roughly linear fall in TCR beta diversity measured per million T cells. Shifts in expanded clonotypes may have been confounded by donor CMV status, which was unknown.

There are 13 residues in the CDR3. Germline V gene data show CDR1 as DFQATT and CDR2 as SNEGSKA (reference sequence). The germline V and J ends were trimmed by 3 bases and 9 bases, with 15 bases remaining between them. Points on this clonotype: Antigen: not known.

Next came a second PCR, run for about 6 to 12 cycles, which used a sample-barcoded 5' primer along with a J-beta primer mix. MiXCR, applied by TCRdb to the 5' RACE reads, yields one record per CDR3 protein. The table records about 730,000 distinct CDR3 sequences, roughly 47% of them present only once. Sequencing input: blood. The chain employs TRBV20-1 and TRBJ1-5; D remains ambiguous. This clonotype was sampled from a woman aged 60-70 years in good health. In DNA form, the CDR3 reads TGCAGTGCTAGCCCGGGAACCTATAGGCCCCAGCATTTT. Its protein is CSASPGTYRPQHF.